One and the same sample provided the 5 T cell receptor beta chains below, sequenced in a study of blood T cell repertoires in COVID-19. Method: immunoSEQ multiplex PCR; TCRdb's copy keeps in-frame clones and lacks some. The sample has 95,000 to 100,000 clones; roughly 80% are singletons. Sequenced input: peripheral blood. These receptors came from a human donor in a cohort sampled during active COVID-19.

The CDR3 nucleotides are TGTGCCAGCAGCCCGACAGACTACGAGCAGTACTTC. The encoded protein is CASSPTDYEQYF. The chain recombines TRBV6-2 or TRBV6-3 with TRBJ2-7, with a weak D call TRBD1 (5 bases). V gave up 6 bases and J gave up 3 bases, with 9 bases separating them. Per the germline V gene, CDR1 is MNHEY and CDR2 is SVGEGT. The CDR3 is made up of 12 amino acids.

The genes are TRBV2 and TRBJ1-5, with 8 positions matching TRBD1. Germline V CDR1 and CDR2: SNHLY, FYNNEI. This CDR3 comprises 14 residues. The V and J ends lost 6 bases and 3 bases, in that order; junction bases with no gene match: 4. The CDR3 loop is CASSVDRDNQPQHF. In DNA form, the CDR3 reads TGTGCCAGCAGCGTGGACAGGGACAATCAGCCCCAGCATTTT.

Points on this clone: The sample has other DNA sequences that encode this CDR3 too. The chain uses TRBV18 and TRBJ1-4, with TRBD1 matching 8 bases. The CDR3 sequence is 14 residues long. CDR1 and CDR2 from the germline V gene are KGHSH and LQKENI. The ends lost 6 bases at V and 5 bases at J; junction bases unmatched: 5. The CDR3 sequence: CASSPQGANEKLFF. The CDR3 DNA sequence: TGTGCCAGCTCGCCCCAGGGGGCGAATGAAAAACTGTTTTTT.

The chain has TRBV19 and TRBJ1-2; D remains ambiguous. Germline CDR1 reads LNHDA; CDR2 reads SQIVND (reference sequence). CDR3 length: 13 residues. V was clipped by 6 bases and J by 2 bases, with 10 bases between them. The CDR3 reads CASSLLRNYGYTF. CDR3 coding DNA: TGTGCCAGTAGCCTCCTGAGGAACTATGGCTACACCTTC.

This chain uses TRBV5-4 with TRBJ2-1, with D tentatively TRBD1 (6 bases). Trimming left V 0 bases short and J 1 base short, with 11 bases between. Germline V gene lookup returns CDR1 SGHNT and CDR2 YYREEE (reference sequence). CDR3 length: 16 amino acids. CDR3 in amino acids: CASSLGSGASYNEQFF. The CDR3 DNA follows: TGTGCCAGCAGCTTGGGGTCAGGGGCTTCCTACAATGAGCAGTTCTTC.